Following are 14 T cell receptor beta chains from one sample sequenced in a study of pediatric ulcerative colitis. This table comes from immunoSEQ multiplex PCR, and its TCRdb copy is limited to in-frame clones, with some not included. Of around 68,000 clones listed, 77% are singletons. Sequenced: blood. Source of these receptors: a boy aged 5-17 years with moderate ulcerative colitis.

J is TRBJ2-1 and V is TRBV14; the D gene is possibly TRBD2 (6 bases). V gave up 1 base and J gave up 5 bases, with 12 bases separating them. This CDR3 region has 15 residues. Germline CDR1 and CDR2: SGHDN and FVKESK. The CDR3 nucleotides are TGTGCCAGCAGCCAAGTCGACGGGAGAGACAATGAGCAGTTCTTC. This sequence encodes CASSQVDGRDNEQFF.

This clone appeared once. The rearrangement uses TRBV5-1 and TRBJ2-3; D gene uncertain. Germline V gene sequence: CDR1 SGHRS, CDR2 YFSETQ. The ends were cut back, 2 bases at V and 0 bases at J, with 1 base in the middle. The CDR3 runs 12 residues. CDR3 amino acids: CASSLSTDTQYF. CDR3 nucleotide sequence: TGCGCCAGCAGCTTAAGCACAGATACGCAGTATTTT.

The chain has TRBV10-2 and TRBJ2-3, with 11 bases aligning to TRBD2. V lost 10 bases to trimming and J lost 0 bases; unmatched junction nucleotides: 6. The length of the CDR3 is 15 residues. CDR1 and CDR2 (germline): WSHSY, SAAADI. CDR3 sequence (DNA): TGCGCCATCGCGGGACTAGCGGCCAGCACAGATACGCAGTATTTT. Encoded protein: CAIAGLAASTDTQYF.

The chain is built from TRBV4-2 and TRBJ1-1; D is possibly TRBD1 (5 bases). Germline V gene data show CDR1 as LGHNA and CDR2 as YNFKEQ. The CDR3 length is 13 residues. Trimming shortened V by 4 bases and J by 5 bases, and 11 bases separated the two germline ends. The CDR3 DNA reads TGTGCCAGCAGCCCAGGGCAGCGGACTGAAGCTTTCTTT. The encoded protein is CASSPGQRTEAFF.

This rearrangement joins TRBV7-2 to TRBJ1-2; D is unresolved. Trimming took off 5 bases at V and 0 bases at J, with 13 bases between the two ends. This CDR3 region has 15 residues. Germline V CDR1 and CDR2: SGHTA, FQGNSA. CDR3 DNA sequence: TGTGCCAGCAGCGTAGTCCCAAGGGCTAACTATGGCTACACCTTC. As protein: CASSVVPRANYGYTF.

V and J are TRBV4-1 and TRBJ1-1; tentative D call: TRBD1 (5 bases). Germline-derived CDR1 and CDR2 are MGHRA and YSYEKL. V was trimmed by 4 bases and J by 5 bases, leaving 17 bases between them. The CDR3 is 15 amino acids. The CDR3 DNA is TGCGCCAGCAGCCTAAAGGAATGGGGGAGAACTGAAGCTTTCTTT. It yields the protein CASSLKEWGRTEAFF.

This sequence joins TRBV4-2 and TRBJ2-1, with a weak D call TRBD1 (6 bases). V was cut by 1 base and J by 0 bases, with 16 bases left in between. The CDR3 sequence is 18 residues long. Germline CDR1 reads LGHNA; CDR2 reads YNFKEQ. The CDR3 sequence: CASSQGGKGVSSYNEQFF. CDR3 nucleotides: TGTGCCAGCAGCCAAGGGGGGAAGGGGGTGAGCTCCTACAATGAGCAGTTCTTC.

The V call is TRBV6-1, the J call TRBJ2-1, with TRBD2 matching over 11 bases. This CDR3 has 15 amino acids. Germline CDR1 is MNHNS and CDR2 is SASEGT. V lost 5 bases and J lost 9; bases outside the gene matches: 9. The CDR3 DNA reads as TGTGCCAGCAGTAGTAGCCTAGCGGGAGGCGGTGAGCAGTTCTTC. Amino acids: CASSSSLAGGGEQFF.

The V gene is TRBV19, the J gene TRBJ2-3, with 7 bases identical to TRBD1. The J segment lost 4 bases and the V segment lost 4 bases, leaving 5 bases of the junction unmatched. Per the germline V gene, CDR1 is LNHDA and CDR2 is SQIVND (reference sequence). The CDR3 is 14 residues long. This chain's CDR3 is CASSNTGVADTQYF. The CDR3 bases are TGTGCCAGTAGTAACACAGGGGTGGCAGATACGCAGTATTTT.

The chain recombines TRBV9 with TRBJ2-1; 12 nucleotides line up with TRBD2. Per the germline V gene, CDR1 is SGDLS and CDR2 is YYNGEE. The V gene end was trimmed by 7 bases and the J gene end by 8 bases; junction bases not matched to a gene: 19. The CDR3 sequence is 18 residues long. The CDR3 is CASSKQTGRLAGVDEQFF. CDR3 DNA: TGTGCCAGCTCGAAGCAGACAGGCAGACTAGCGGGAGTCGATGAGCAGTTCTTC.

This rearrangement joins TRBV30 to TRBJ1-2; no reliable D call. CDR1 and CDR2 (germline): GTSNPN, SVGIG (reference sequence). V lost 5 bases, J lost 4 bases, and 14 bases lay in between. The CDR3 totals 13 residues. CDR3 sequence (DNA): TGTGCCTGGTCTCCCACCACCGCCTATGGCTACACCTTC. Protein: CAWSPTTAYGYTF.

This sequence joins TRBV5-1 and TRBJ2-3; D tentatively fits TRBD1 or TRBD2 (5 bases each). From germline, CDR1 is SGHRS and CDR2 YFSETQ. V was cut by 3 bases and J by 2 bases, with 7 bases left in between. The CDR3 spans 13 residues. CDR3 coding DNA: TGCGCCAGCAGCTGGGGGACCACAGATACGCAGTATTTT. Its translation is CASSWGTTDTQYF.

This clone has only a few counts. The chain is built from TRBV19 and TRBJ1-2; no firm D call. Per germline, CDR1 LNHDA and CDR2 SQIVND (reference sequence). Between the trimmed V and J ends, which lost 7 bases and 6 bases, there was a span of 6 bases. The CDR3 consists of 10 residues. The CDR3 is CASNRNGYTF. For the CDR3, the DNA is TGTGCCAGTAACCGGAATGGCTACACCTTC.

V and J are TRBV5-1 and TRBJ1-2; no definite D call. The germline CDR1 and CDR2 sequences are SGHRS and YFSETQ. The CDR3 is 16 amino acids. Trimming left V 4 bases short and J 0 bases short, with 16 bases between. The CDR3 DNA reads TGCGCCAGCAGCACCCGGCCAGCCACTTCTAACTATGGCTACACCTTC. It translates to CASSTRPATSNYGYTF. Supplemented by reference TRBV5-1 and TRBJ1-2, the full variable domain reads KAGVTQTPRYLIKTRGQQVTLSCSPISGHRSVSWYQQTPGQGLQFLFEYFSETQRNKGNFPGRFSGRQFSNSRSEMNVSTLELGDSALYLCASSTRPATSNYGYTFGSGTRLTVV.